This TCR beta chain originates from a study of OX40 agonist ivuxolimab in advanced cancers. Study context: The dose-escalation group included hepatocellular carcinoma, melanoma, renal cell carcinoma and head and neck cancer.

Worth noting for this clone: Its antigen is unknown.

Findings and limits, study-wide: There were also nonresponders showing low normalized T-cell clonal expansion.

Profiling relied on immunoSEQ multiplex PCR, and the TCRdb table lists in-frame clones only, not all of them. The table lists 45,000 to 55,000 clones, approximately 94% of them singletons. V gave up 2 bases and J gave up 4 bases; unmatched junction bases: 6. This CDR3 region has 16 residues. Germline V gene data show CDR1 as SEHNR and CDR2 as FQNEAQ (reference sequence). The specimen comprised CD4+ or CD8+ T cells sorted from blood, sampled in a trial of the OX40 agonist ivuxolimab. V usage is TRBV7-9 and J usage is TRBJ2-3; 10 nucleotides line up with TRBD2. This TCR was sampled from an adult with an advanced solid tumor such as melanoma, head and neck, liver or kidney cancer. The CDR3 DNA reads TGTGCCAGCAGCTTAACAACTAGCGGGATACCAGATACGCAGTATTTT. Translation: CASSLTTSGIPDTQYF.